This T cell receptor (beta chain) appears in the sequencing data of a study of blood T cells in healthy people across ages. Broader study findings: Expanded clonotype changes were possibly confounded by unknown donor CMV status. The unsorted PBMCs prevented any conclusive comparison of naive versus antigen-experienced cells. Samples with more naive T cells showed higher observed beta diversity.

The authors ran a second PCR of roughly 7 to 11 cycles using a sample-barcoded 5' primer and a J-beta primer mix. Every sample gave at least 3 million paired-end reads containing CDR3. TCRdb redid the calling of the 5' RACE reads with MiXCR, one entry per CDR3 protein. Of some 900,000 distinct CDR3 sequences in the sample, about 44% were seen once. There are a few counts of this clonotype. What it recognizes is unknown. Per germline, CDR1 SGHAT and CDR2 FQNNGV. V lost 1 base to trimming and J lost 2 bases, with 17 bases between them. There are 17 residues in the CDR3. The chain couples TRBV11-2 to TRBJ2-5; D may match TRBD1 or TRBD2 (5 bases each). The sample comprised blood. This TCR was sampled from a young man in good health. CDR3 nucleotides: TGTGCCAGCAGCTTAGGGGTCGTGGGGGAGAATCAAGAGACCCAGTACTTC. This gives the protein CASSLGVVGENQETQYF.